This is a list of T cell receptor beta chains from one sample in a study of beta chain features in type 1 diabetes. The assay was immunoSEQ multiplex PCR, and TCRdb's table has in-frame clones only and misses some. In the table there are 300,000 to 400,000 clones, over 8.5% of which are singletons. Sequenced sample: central memory CD4+ T cells from blood. Every receptor here comes from a man younger than 45 with type 1 diabetes. CDR3s leave out the opening cysteine and the closing phenylalanine or tryptophan.

j_call: TRBJ1-2; v_call: TRBV30; cdr3_aa: AWSRDRNYGYT
j_call: TRBJ1-4; v_call: TRBV7-2; cdr3_aa: ASSLDGINEKLF
j_call: TRBJ2-5; v_call: TRBV19; cdr3_aa: ASSIDQAGLGETQY
j_call: TRBJ2-5; v_call: TRBV15; cdr3_aa: ATSGGQQETQY
j_call: TRBJ2-1; v_call: TRBV19; cdr3_aa: ASSINLGPRSKEQF
j_call: TRBJ2-1; v_call: TRBV5-1; cdr3_aa: ASSLGLVAGDEQF
j_call: TRBJ2-7; v_call: TRBV18; cdr3_aa: ASSEQGAAYEQY
j_call: TRBJ1-5; v_call: TRBV7-6; cdr3_aa: ASSLGGQGMQPQH
j_call: TRBJ2-5; v_call: TRBV29-1; cdr3_aa: SVEDRETQY
j_call: TRBJ1-1; v_call: TRBV11-2; cdr3_aa: ASSAQGLMTEAF
j_call: TRBJ2-4; v_call: TRBV6-5; cdr3_aa: ASSPRGVAKNIQY
j_call: TRBJ2-5; v_call: TRBV7-9; cdr3_aa: ASSLKGRQETQY
j_call: TRBJ2-1; v_call: TRBV28; cdr3_aa: ASVTSSGEGYNEQF
j_call: TRBJ1-1; v_call: TRBV5-6; cdr3_aa: ASSQIDRNTEAF
j_call: TRBJ2-2; v_call: TRBV9; cdr3_aa: ASSVGGLAGGPGELF
j_call: TRBJ1-5; v_call: TRBV7-9; cdr3_aa: ASSPPGGPQH
j_call: TRBJ1-1; v_call: TRBV13; cdr3_aa: ASRPLGTATMNTEAF
j_call: TRBJ2-2; v_call: TRBV30; cdr3_aa: AWGRGQTNTGELF
j_call: TRBJ1-2; v_call: TRBV28; cdr3_aa: ASSTGTRYGYT
j_call: TRBJ2-5; v_call: TRBV7-3; cdr3_aa: ASSVDGRRLETQY
j_call: TRBJ2-7; v_call: TRBV19; cdr3_aa: ASSMIGTVYEQY
j_call: TRBJ2-1; v_call: TRBV7-9; cdr3_aa: ASSLGQRNEQF
j_call: TRBJ1-2; v_call: TRBV7-2; cdr3_aa: ASRESGPYGYT
j_call: TRBJ1-1; v_call: TRBV5-6; cdr3_aa: ASSPPIGNTEAF
j_call: TRBJ2-7; v_call: TRBV5-1; cdr3_aa: ASSLVTRIYEQY
j_call: TRBJ1-1; v_call: TRBV7-8; cdr3_aa: ASSLTRDVTEAF
j_call: TRBJ2-7; v_call: TRBV28; cdr3_aa: ASSREQGEQY
j_call: TRBJ1-2; v_call: TRBV7-9; cdr3_aa: ASSQDIQGRDDYGYT